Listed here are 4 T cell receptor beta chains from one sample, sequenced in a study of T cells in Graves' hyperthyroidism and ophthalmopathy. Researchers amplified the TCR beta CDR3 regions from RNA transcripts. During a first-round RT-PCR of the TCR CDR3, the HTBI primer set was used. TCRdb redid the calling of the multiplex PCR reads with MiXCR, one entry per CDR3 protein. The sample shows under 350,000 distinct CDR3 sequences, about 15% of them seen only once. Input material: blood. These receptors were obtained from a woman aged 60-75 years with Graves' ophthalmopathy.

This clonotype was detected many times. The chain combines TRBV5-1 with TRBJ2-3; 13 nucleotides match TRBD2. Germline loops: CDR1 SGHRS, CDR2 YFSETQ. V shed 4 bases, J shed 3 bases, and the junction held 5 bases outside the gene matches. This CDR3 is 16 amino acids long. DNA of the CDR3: TGCGCCAGCAGCCCGACTAGCGGGGGGAAGACAGATACGCAGTATTTT. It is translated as CASSPTSGGKTDTQYF.

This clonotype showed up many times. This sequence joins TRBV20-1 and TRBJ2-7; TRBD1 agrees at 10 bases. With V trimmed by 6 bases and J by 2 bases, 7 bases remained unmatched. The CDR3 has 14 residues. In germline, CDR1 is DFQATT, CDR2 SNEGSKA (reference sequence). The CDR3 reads CSADDRGPAYEQYF. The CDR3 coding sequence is TGCAGTGCCGACGACAGGGGGCCCGCCTACGAGCAGTACTTC.

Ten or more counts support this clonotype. The CDR3 sequence is CASSGDRVQYF. DNA for the CDR3: TGCGCCAGCAGCGGGGACAGGGTGCAGTACTTC. The chain uses TRBV5-1 and TRBJ2-7; 9 bases line up with TRBD1. V shed 4 bases, J shed 9 bases, and the junction held 2 bases outside the gene matches. The V gene's germline CDR1 is SGHRS and CDR2 YFSETQ. The CDR3 has 11 amino acids.

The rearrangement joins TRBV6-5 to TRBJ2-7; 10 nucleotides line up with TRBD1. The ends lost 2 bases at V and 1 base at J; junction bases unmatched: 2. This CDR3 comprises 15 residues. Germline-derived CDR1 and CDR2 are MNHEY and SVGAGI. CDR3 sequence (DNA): TGTGCCAGCAGTTACAGGGACAGGGGATCCTACGAGCAGTACTTC. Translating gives CASSYRDRGSYEQYF.